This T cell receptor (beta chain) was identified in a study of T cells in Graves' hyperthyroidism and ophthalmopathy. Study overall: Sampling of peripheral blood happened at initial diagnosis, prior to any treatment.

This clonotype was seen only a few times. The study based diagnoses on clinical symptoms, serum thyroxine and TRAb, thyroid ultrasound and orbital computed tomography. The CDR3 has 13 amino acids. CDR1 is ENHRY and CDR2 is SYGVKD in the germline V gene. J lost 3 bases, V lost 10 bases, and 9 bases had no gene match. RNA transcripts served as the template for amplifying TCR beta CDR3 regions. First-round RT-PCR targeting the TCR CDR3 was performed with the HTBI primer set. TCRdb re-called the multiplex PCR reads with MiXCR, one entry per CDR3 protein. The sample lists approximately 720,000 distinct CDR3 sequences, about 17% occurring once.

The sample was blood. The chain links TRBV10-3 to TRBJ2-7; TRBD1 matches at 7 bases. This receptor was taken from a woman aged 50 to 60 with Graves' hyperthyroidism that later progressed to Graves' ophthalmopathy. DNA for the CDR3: TGTGCCAAACCCAAGGGGGCTGGCTACGAGCAGTACTTC. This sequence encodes CAKPKGAGYEQYF.